This entry lists 22 T cell receptor beta chains sequenced from one sample in a study of control samples from healthy donors and cancer patients. Libraries were prepared by immunoSEQ multiplex PCR; TCRdb keeps only in-frame clonotypes and omits some of them. The profile covers 250,000 to 300,000 clones, with roughly 87% appearing a single time and more than 10% taken by the ten largest. Sequencing input: PBMCs. All receptors derive from a woman in her fifties or sixties with lung cancer.

With respect to this clone: Other DNA sequences from this sample encode an identical CDR3 as well. J is TRBJ2-2 and V is TRBV9, with TRBD2 matching over 7 bases. V lost 0 bases, J lost 5 bases, and 1 base stayed unmatched. The CDR3 contains 14 residues. CDR1 SGDLS and CDR2 YYNGEE come from the germline V gene. The DNA for the CDR3 is TGTGCCAGCAGCGTAGTCGGGGGGACCGGGGAGCTGTTTTTT. Translating gives CASSVVGGTGELFF.

The chain is built from TRBV7-3 and TRBJ2-7, with a weak D call TRBD2 (5 bases). The CDR3 consists of 15 residues. Trimming took 0 bases from V and 2 from J, leaving 11 bases between them. CDR1 is SGHTA and CDR2 is FQGTGA in the germline V gene. The CDR3 DNA reads as TGTGCCAGCAGCTTAACCCCTGAGGGTGCCTACGAGCAGTACTTC. Translation: CASSLTPEGAYEQYF.

The sample holds one count of this clone. The V and J genes are TRBV5-4 and TRBJ2-6; D remains ambiguous. There are 14 residues in the CDR3. V was clipped by 0 bases and J by 4 bases, with 5 bases between them. From germline, CDR1 is SGHNT and CDR2 YYREEE (reference sequence). This CDR3 is CASSLATGANVLTF. The CDR3 region has the DNA TGTGCCAGCAGCTTGGCCACGGGGGCCAACGTCCTGACTTTC.

The CDR3 coding sequence is TGTGCCAGCAGCTTAGGGCTTTACAGCTCCTACGAGCAGTACTTC. It encodes CASSLGLYSSYEQYF. The gene calls are TRBV11-2 and TRBJ2-7; D remains unclear. The V end was cut by 1 base, the J end by 0 bases, with 10 bases between. Germline V lookup: CDR1 SGHAT, CDR2 FQNNGV. The CDR3 length is 15 residues.

A few counts support this clone. The chain joins TRBV7-3 to TRBJ1-2; maybe TRBD1 (6 bases). Trimming removed 5 bases from V and 8 bases from J, with 18 bases in between. CDR1 is SGHTA, CDR2 FQGTGA, per germline. The CDR3 covers 14 residues. CDR3 residues: CASSPGSDSSGYTF. DNA for the CDR3: TGTGCCAGCAGCCCTGGGTCGGACAGTTCGGGCTACACCTTC.

The chain carries TRBV24-1 and TRBJ2-7; 9 bases are a match to TRBD2. The germline V gene has CDR1 KGHDR and CDR2 SFDVKD. The J segment lost 2 bases and the V segment lost 5 bases, leaving 12 bases of the junction unmatched. The CDR3 consists of 17 residues. CDR3 nucleotide sequence: TGTGCCACCAGTGGGGAGCGGGGGGCCCGGATTCCCTACGAGCAGTACTTC. It specifies CATSGERGARIPYEQYF.

The V gene is TRBV28, the J gene TRBJ1-5; 7 nucleotides line up with TRBD1. The CDR3 is 15 amino acids. Losses at the gene ends were 5 bases for V and 1 base for J; bases not matched to a gene: 5. Germline loops: CDR1 MDHEN, CDR2 SYDVKM. The CDR3 here is CASSAPDRSNQPQHF. Written as DNA, the CDR3 is TGTGCCAGCAGTGCTCCGGACAGGAGCAATCAGCCCCAGCATTTT. The full variable domain, rest sourced from reference TRBV28 and TRBJ1-5, is DVKVTQSSRYLVKRTGEKVFLECVQDMDHENMFWYRQDPGLGLRLIYFSYDVKMKEKGDIPEGYSVSREKKERFSLILESASTNQTSMYLCASSAPDRSNQPQHFGDGTRLSIL.

The CDR3 DNA sequence: TGTGCCAGCAGCTCGACCAACAAAGTCGGGGGGGCCGCTTTCTTT. It specifies CASSSTNKVGGAAFF. The genes are TRBV11-2 and TRBJ1-1; tentative D call: TRBD1 (6 bases). Germline CDR1 is SGHAT and CDR2 is FQNNGV. The CDR3 loop spans 15 amino acids. V shed 4 bases and J shed 11 bases, with 23 bases lying between them.

This clone has just one count. The rearrangement links TRBV24-1 to TRBJ2-7; 8 bases are shared with TRBD2. The CDR3 spans 13 residues. Per the germline V gene, CDR1 is KGHDR and CDR2 is SFDVKD. The J segment lost 7 bases and the V segment lost 5 bases, leaving 6 bases of the junction unmatched. The CDR3 nucleotides are TGTGCCACCAGTGCCGCGGGGGGAACGGAGCAGTACTTC. It translates to CATSAAGGTEQYF.

This rearrangement joins TRBV2 to TRBJ1-1; 7 bases map to TRBD1. After removal of 6 bases from V and 7 bases from J, the junction contained 8 bases not matched to a gene. The CDR3 contains 13 residues. CDR1 SNHLY and CDR2 FYNNEI come from the germline V gene. In DNA, the CDR3 is TGTGCCAGCAGCCCCGACAGGGAACTTGAAGCTTTCTTT. As protein: CASSPDRELEAFF.

The V call is TRBV24-1, the J call TRBJ1-1, with D perhaps matching TRBD1 (5 bases). Germline CDR1 is KGHDR and CDR2 is SFDVKD. V was trimmed by 2 bases and J by 10 bases, leaving 16 bases between them. The CDR3 is 14 amino acids. The CDR3 spells CATSDSQGDRGAFF. For the CDR3, the DNA is TGTGCCACCAGTGATTCCCAGGGCGATCGGGGAGCTTTCTTT.

The V gene is TRBV19, the J gene TRBJ2-1; D is perhaps TRBD2 (7 bases). Germline loops: CDR1 LNHDA, CDR2 SQIVND (reference sequence). This CDR3 has 16 residues. The V end was cut by 5 bases, the J end by 6 bases, with 20 bases between. The CDR3 nucleotides are TGTGCCAGTAGTCCCCTATGGGGCGCGGGGGCCAATGAGCAGTTCTTC. Its translation: CASSPLWGAGANEQFF.

This clone appeared a few times. This sequence joins TRBV28 and TRBJ2-1, with D unclear. Trimming took 2 bases from V and 10 from J, leaving 12 bases between them. This CDR3 has 13 amino acids. Per germline, CDR1 MDHEN and CDR2 SYDVKM. The CDR3 DNA reads as TGTGCCAGCAGTTTAAGACGGAACTCGGAGCAGTTCTTC. Protein: CASSLRRNSEQFF.

This chain joins TRBV6-5 and TRBJ2-1; 13 nucleotides align to TRBD2. Germline CDR1 and CDR2: MNHEY and SVGAGI. This CDR3 contains 14 residues. With 5 bases clipped from V and 6 bases from J, the junction kept 1 base outside the gene matches. In nucleotides, the CDR3 is TGTGCCAGCAGTCGGACTAGCGGGGGCAATGAGCAGTTCTTC. It translates to CASSRTSGGNEQFF.

The J gene is TRBJ2-1, the V gene TRBV9; D possibly corresponds to TRBD2 (5 bases). V was shortened by 6 bases and J by 9 bases, with 22 bases between the two germline ends. The length of the CDR3 is 15 residues. CDR1 and CDR2 (germline): SGDLS, YYNGEE. The CDR3 coding sequence is TGTGCCAGCACCACCTCGGAGGAACCCATGAGTGAGCAGTTCTTC. As protein: CASTTSEEPMSEQFF.

The V and J genes are TRBV9 and TRBJ2-5; a possible D gene is TRBD1 (5 bases). V shed 0 bases and J shed 4 bases, with 10 bases lying between them. This CDR3 is built from 14 residues. Germline CDR1 is SGDLS and CDR2 is YYNGEE. CDR3 residues: CASSVDPGIETQYF. CDR3 in DNA: TGTGCCAGCAGCGTAGATCCAGGGATAGAGACCCAGTACTTC.

The J gene is TRBJ1-1, the V gene TRBV3-1 (or the pseudogene TRBV3-2); D is possibly TRBD1 (6 bases). Germline V gene sequence: CDR1 LGHDT, CDR2 YNNKEL (reference sequence). V was clipped by 0 bases and J by 6 bases, with 8 bases between them. The CDR3 is made up of 13 amino acids. The CDR3 here is CASSQDRGAEAFF. CDR3 DNA: TGTGCCAGCAGCCAAGACAGGGGCGCTGAAGCTTTCTTT.

This sequence joins TRBV19 and TRBJ2-7, with 7 bases that match TRBD1. The CDR3 runs to 14 residues. The ends lost 3 bases at V and 0 bases at J; junction bases unmatched: 2. From germline, CDR1 is LNHDA and CDR2 SQIVND (reference sequence). CDR3 coding DNA: TGTGCCAGTAGTATCGGACAGGTCTCCTACGAGCAGTACTTC. Translation: CASSIGQVSYEQYF.

The rearrangement joins TRBV12-3 or TRBV12-4 to TRBJ1-5; no clear D. V lost 6 bases to trimming and J lost 7 bases, with 10 bases between them. The CDR3 totals 12 residues. CDR3 nucleotides: TGTGCCAGCAGGCCGACTGGACAGCCCCAGCATTTT. Translated, it gives CASRPTGQPQHF.

This clone appeared a single time. This chain connects TRBV5-1 to TRBJ1-1; weak D call: TRBD1 (5 bases). Trimming removed 4 bases from V and 1 base from J, with 11 bases in between. CDR3 length: 14 amino acids. The germline V gene has CDR1 SGHRS and CDR2 YFSETQ. This CDR3 reads CASSPGRQNTEAFF. The CDR3 DNA reads TGCGCCAGCAGCCCGGGACGACAGAACACTGAAGCTTTCTTT.

The chain uses TRBV21-1 and TRBJ1-1; the DNA was not used to check the table's D call, TRBD1. TRBV21-1 is a pseudogene. This CDR3 contains 12 residues. Here the CDR3 reads CAGALKNTEAFF. DNA of the CDR3: TGTGCCGGGGCACTTAAGAACACTGAAGCTTTCTTT.

In this sample, this clone turned up once. The chain couples TRBV20-1 to TRBJ1-6; no definite D call. V was shortened by 3 bases and J by 7 bases, with 10 bases between the two germline ends. Germline V lookup: CDR1 DFQATT, CDR2 SNEGSKA (reference sequence). This CDR3 is 13 amino acids long. The CDR3: CSASKTVNSPLHF. The DNA of the CDR3 is TGCAGTGCTAGTAAGACGGTGAATTCACCCCTCCACTTT.